The text below deals with one T cell receptor (beta chain). Its target antigen remains unknown. Base qualities were left out, and no much larger clone turns up one base away. This sample is part of a study of blood T cell repertoires in COVID-19 (TCRdb year 2020). Study-wide context: Samples from collaborators originated in the United States, Italy and Spain and spanned both the acute and convalescent phases of COVID-19. The sample metadata nearly always contained a de-identified subject ID, COVID-19 status, age in years and sex. Deeply sampled blood TCRbeta repertoires from subjects exposed to, actively infected with, or recovered from COVID-19 were included in the dataset. The prospective study material was composed of cDNA or gDNA derived from T cells, B-cell-depleted T cells, or PBMCs. The repertoires were made available in a free public database intended to serve as a resource for research on the immune response to SARS-CoV-2. The samples were drawn from the first 160 participants of the ongoing ImmuneRACE study and from roughly 1,300 subjects provided by 6 global collaborators. Where HLA class I and class II types were available, the types were taken from metadata supplied by the sample provider, not from assay-based typing. Paper-wide results and their limitations: How much clinical and demographic metadata was included differed by source and by participant, and the metadata was provided uncurated.

The immunoSEQ Assay, a bias-controlled multiplex PCR, was used to amplify TCRbeta CDR3 regions from genomic DNA. On the study's bioinformatics: The number of nucleated cells in each sample was estimated from the amplification of reference gene primers within the assay. To quantify the absolute abundance of each unique TCRbeta CDR3 rearrangement, sequence reads were collapsed and filtered. Productive Simpson clonality was computed per sample as the square root of Simpson's diversity index over productive rearrangements. TCRdb holds this immuneACCESS table with in-frame rearrangements only. Some clones are missing; in checked studies, unresolved V genes explain under half, and the rest has no known cause. The V and J calls and clone size were taken over from that table, and D and trimming were inferred from the DNA. In all, the sample holds about 200,000 clones, and 90% of those were seen once. Of the sample, 0.62% falls within the top ten clones.

From cysteine to phenylalanine, the CDR3 is 19 amino acids long. This entry keeps only the CDR3 DNA: 57 bases, framed from base 1. At the junction V is shortened by 5 bases and J by 0 bases; bases outside the gene matches: 12. The CDR1 and CDR2 encoded by the germline V gene are SGHVS and FQNEAQ. Collaborating institutions collected whole blood in K2EDTA tubes following their own protocols. Collaborator samples were shipped for TCRbeta analysis as frozen whole blood, isolated PBMCs, or DNA extracted from either sample type. The sequence was obtained from a man in his fifties or sixties with acute or convalescent COVID-19. Specimen: peripheral blood. Here the chain combines TRBV7-8 and TRBJ2-3, with 12 middle bases fitting TRBD2. The nucleotides read TGTGCCAGCAGCGCAGGGGTCGGGACTAGCGGGCCTAGCACAGATACGCAGTATTTT. This sequence encodes CASSAGVGTSGPSTDTQYF.